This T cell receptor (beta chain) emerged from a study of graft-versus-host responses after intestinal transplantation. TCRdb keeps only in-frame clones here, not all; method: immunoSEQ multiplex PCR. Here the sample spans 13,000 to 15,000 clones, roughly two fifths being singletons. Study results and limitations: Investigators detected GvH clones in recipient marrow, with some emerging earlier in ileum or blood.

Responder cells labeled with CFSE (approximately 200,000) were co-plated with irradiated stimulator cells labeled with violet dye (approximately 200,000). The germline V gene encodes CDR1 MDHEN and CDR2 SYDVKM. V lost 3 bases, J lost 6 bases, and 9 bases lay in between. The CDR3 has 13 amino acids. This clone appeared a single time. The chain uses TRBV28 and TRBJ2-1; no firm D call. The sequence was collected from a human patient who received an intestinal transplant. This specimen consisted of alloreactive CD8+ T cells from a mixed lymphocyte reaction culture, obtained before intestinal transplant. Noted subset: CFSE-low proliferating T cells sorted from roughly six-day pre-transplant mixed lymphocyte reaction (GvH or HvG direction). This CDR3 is CASSFKSGNEQFF. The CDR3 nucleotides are TGTGCCAGCAGTTTTAAGTCGGGCAATGAGCAGTTCTTC. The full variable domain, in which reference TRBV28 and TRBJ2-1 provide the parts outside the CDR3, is DVKVTQSSRYLVKRTGEKVFLECVQDMDHENMFWYRQDPGLGLRLIYFSYDVKMKEKGDIPEGYSVSREKKERFSLILESASTNQTSMYLCASSFKSGNEQFFGPGTRLTVL.